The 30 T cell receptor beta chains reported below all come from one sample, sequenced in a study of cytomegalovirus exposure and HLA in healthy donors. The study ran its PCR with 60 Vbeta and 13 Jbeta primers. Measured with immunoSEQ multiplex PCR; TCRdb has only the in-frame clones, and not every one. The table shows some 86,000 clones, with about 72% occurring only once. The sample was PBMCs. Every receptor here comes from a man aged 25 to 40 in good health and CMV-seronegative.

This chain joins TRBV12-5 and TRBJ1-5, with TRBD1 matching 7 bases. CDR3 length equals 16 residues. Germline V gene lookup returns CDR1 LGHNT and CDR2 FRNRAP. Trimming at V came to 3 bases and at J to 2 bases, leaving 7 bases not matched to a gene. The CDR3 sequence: CASGFPIGTGNQPQHF. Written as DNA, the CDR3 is TGTGCTAGTGGTTTTCCTATTGGGACAGGCAATCAGCCCCAGCATTTT. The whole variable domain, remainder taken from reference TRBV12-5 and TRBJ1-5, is DARVTQTPRHKVTEMGQEVTMRCQPILGHNTVFWYRQTMMQGLELLAYFRNRAPLDDSGMPKDRFSAEMPDATLATLKIQPSEPRDSAVYFCASGFPIGTGNQPQHFGDGTRLSIL.

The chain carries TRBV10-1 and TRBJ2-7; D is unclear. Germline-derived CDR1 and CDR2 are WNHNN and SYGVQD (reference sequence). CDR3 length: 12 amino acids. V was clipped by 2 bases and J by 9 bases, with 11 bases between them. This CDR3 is CASSEQAPSQYF. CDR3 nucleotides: TGCGCCAGCAGTGAGCAAGCGCCATCGCAGTACTTC.

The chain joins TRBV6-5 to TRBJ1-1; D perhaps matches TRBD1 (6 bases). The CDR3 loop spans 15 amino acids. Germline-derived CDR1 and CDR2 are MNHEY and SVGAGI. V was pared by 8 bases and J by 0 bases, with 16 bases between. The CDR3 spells CASQNGQLMNTEAFF. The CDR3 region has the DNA TGTGCCAGCCAAAACGGACAGTTGATGAACACTGAAGCTTTCTTT.

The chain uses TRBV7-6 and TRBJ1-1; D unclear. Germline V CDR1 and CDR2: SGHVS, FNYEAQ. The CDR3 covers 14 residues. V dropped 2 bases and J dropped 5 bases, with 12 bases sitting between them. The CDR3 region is CASSLWEDGTEAFF. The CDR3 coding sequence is TGTGCCAGCAGCTTATGGGAGGATGGGACTGAAGCTTTCTTT.

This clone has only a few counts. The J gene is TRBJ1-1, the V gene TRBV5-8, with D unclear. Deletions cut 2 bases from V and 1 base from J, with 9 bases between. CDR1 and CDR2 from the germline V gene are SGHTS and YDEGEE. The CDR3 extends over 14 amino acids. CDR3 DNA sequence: TGTGCCAGCAGCTTAGAGGGTTGGAACACTGAAGCTTTCTTT. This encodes CASSLEGWNTEAFF.

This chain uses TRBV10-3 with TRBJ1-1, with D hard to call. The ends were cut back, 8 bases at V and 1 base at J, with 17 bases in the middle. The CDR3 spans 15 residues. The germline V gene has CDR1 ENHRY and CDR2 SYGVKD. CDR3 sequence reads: CAIGSGGKANTEAFF. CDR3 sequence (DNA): TGTGCCATCGGGTCTGGAGGGAAAGCGAACACTGAAGCTTTCTTT.

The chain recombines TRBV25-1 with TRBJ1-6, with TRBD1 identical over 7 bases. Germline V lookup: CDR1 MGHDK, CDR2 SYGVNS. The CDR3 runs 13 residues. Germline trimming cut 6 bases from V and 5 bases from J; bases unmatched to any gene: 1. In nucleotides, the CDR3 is TGTGCCAGCAGGGGACAGCATAATTCACCCCTCCACTTT. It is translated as CASRGQHNSPLHF.

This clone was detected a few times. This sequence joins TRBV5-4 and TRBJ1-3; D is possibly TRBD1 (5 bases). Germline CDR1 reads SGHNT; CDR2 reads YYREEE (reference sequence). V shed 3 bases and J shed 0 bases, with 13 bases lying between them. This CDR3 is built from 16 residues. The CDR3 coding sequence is TGTGCCAGCAGCTCCTCCCGACAGCGCTCTGGAAACACCATATATTTT. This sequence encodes CASSSSRQRSGNTIYF.

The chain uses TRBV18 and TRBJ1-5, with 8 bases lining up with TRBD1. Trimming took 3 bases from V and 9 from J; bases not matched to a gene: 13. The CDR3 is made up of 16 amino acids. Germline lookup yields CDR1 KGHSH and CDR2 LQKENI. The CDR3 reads CASSPYSTGEERPQHF. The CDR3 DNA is TGTGCCAGCTCACCGTACTCGACAGGGGAGGAGAGGCCCCAGCATTTT.

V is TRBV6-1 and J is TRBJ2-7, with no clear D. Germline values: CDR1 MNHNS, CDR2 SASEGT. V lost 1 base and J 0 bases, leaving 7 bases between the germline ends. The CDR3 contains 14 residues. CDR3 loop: CASSEGRSSYEQYF. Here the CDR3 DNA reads TGTGCCAGCAGTGAAGGCAGGTCCTCCTACGAGCAGTACTTC.

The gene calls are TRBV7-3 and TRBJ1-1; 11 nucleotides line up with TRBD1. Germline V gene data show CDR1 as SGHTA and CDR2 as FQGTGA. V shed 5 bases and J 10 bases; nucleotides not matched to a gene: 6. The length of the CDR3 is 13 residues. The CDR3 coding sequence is TGTGCCAGCAGCACCCAGGACAGGGGGCCAGCTTTCTTT. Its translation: CASSTQDRGPAFF.

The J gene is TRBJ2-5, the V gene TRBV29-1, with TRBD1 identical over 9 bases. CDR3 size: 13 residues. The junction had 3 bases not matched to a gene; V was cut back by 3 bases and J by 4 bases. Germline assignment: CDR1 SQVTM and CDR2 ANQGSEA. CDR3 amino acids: CSVERTGVETQYF. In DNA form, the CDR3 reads TGCAGCGTTGAGCGGACAGGGGTAGAGACCCAGTACTTC.

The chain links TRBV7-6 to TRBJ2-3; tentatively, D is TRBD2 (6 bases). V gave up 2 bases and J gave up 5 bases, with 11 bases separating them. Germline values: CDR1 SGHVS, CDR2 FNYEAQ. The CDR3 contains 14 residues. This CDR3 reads CASSLNGGGDTQYF. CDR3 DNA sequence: TGTGCCAGCAGCTTAAACGGGGGAGGAGATACGCAGTATTTT.

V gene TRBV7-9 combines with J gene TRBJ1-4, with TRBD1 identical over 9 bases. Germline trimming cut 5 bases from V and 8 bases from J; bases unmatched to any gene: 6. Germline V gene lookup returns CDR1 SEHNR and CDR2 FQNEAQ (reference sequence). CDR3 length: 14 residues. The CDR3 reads CASSRTGVGEKLFF. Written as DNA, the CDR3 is TGTGCCAGCAGCCGGACAGGGGTTGGGGAAAAACTGTTTTTT.

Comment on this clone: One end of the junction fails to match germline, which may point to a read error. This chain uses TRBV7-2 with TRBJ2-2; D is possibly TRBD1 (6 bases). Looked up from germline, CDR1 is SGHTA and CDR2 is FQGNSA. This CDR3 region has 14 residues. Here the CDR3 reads CASKGVMNTGELFF. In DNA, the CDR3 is TGTGCAAGCAAGGGGGTGATGAACACCGGGGAGCTGTTTTTT.

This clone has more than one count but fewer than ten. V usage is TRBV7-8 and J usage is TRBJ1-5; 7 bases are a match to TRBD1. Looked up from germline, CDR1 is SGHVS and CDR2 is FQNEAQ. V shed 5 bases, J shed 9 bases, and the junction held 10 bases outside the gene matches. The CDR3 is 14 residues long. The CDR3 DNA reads TGTGCCAGCAGCCGAGGGACAGTCTCGTCGCCCCAGCATTTT. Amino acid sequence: CASSRGTVSSPQHF.

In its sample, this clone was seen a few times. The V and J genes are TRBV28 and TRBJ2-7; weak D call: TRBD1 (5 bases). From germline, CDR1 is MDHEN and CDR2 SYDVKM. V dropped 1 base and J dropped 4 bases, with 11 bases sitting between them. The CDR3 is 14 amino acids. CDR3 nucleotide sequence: TGTGCCAGCAGTTTATTGGCAGGGCGGTACGAGCAGTACTTC. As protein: CASSLLAGRYEQYF.

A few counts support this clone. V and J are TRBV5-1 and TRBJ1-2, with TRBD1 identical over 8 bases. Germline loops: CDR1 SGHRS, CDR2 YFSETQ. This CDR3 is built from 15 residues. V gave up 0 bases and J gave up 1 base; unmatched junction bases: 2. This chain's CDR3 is CASSLGGQGNYGYTF. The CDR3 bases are TGCGCCAGCAGCTTGGGAGGACAGGGTAACTATGGCTACACCTTC.

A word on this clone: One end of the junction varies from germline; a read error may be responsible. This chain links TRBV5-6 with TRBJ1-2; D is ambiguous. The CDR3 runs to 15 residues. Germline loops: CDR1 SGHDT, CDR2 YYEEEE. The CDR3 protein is CASSLKTLLNYGYPF. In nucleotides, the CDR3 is TGTGCCAGCAGCTTGAAGACCCTCCTAAACTATGGCTACCCCTTC. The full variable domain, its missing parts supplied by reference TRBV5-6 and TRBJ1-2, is DAGVTQSPTHLIKTRGQQVTLRCSPKSGHDTVSWYQQALGQGPQFIFQYYEEEERQRGNFPDRFSGHQFPNYSSELNVNALLLGDSALYLCASSLKTLLNYGYPFGSGTRLTVV.

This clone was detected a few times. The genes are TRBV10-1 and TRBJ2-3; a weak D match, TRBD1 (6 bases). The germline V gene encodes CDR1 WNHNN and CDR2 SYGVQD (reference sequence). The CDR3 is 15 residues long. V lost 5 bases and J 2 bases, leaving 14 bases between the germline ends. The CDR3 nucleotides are TGCGCCAGCAGTCGAGTGGCAGGGGCCACAGATACGCAGTATTTT. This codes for CASSRVAGATDTQYF.

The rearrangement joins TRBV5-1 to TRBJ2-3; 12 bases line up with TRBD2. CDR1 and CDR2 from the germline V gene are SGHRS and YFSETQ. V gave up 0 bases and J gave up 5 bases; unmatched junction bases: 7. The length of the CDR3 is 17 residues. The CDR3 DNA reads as TGCGCCAGCAGCTTGGCGGTACTAGCGGGAGGAGGAGATACGCAGTATTTT. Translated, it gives CASSLAVLAGGGDTQYF. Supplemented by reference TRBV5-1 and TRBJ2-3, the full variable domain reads KAGVTQTPRYLIKTRGQQVTLSCSPISGHRSVSWYQQTPGQGLQFLFEYFSETQRNKGNFPGRFSGRQFSNSRSEMNVSTLELGDSALYLCASSLAVLAGGGDTQYFGPGTRLTVL.

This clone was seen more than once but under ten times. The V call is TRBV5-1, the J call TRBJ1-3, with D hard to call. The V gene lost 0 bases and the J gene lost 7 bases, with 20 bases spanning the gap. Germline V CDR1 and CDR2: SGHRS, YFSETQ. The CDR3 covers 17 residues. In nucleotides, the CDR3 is TGCGCCAGCAGCTTGGCCGGTGGAATCCGTGGAGCGAACACCATATATTTT. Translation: CASSLAGGIRGANTIYF. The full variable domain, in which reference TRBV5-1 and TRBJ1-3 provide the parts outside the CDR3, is KAGVTQTPRYLIKTRGQQVTLSCSPISGHRSVSWYQQTPGQGLQFLFEYFSETQRNKGNFPGRFSGRQFSNSRSEMNVSTLELGDSALYLCASSLAGGIRGANTIYFGEGSWLTVV.

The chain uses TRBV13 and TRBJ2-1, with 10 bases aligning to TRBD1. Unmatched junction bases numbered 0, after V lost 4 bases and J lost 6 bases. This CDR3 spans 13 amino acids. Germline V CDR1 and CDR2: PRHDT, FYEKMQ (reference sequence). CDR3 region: CASSWDRGNEQFF. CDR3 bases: TGTGCCAGCAGCTGGGACAGGGGCAATGAGCAGTTCTTC.

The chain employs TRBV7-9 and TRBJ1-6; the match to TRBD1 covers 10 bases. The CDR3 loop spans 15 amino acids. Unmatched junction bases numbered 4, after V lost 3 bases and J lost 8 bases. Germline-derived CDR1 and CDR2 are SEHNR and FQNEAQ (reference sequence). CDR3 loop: CASSFRQGADSPLHF. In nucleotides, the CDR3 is TGTGCCAGCAGCTTCCGACAGGGGGCGGATTCACCCCTCCACTTT.

As DNA, the CDR3 is TGTGCCAGCAGCTTTGGGGACAGGGGGACCGGGGAGCTGTTTTTT. The encoded protein is CASSFGDRGTGELFF. The chain is built from TRBV5-4 and TRBJ2-2, with 11 bases that match TRBD1. CDR1 is SGHNT, CDR2 YYREEE, per germline (reference sequence). V lost 2 bases to trimming and J lost 5 bases; unmatched junction nucleotides: 2. The CDR3 runs to 15 residues.

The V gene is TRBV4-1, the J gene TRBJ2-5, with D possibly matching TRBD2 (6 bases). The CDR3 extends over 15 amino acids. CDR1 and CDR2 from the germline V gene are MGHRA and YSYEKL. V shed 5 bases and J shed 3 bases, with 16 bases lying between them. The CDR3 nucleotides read TGCGCCAGCAGCGCAAGGTGGTCTAGCGAAGAGACCCAGTACTTC. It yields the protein CASSARWSSEETQYF.

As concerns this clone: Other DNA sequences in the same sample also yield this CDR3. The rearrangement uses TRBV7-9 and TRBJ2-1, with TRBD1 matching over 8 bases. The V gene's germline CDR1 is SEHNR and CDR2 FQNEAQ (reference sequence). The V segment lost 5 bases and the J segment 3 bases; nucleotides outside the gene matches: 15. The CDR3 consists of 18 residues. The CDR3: CASSPALVRDRSYNEQFF. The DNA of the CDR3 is TGTGCCAGCAGCCCCGCATTAGTTCGGGACAGGAGCTACAATGAGCAGTTCTTC.

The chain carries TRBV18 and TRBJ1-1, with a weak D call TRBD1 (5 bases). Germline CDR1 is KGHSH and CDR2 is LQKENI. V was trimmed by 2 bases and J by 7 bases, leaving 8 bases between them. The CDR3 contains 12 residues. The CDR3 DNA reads TGTGCCAGCTCACCAGGGGGAGGTGAAGCTTTCTTT. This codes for CASSPGGGEAFF.

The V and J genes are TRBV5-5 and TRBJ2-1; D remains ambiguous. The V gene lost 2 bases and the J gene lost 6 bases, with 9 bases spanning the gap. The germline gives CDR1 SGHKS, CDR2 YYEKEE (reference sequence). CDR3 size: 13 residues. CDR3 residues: CASSFFLGNEQFF. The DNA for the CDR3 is TGTGCCAGCAGCTTCTTTCTAGGCAATGAGCAGTTCTTC.

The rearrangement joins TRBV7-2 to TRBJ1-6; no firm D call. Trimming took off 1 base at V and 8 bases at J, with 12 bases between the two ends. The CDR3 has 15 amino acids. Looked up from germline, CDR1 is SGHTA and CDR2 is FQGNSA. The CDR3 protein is CASSLEERRDSPLHF. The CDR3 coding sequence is TGTGCCAGCAGCTTAGAGGAGAGGAGGGATTCACCCCTCCACTTT.